These T cell receptor beta chains were read from a single sample in a study of identical twins. TCRdb analysed the 5' RACE reads with MiXCR anew, one entry per CDR3 protein. The table lists 350,000 to 450,000 distinct CDR3 sequences, about 18% of them singletons, with about 12% in the top ten. The material sequenced was naive T cells sorted from blood. These receptors were taken from a middle-aged man in good health. Each CDR3 is given with its conserved first and last residue. The D gene is left open where the match is weak. The size of a clone is reported for some rows only, either as once, few or many, or as a class for expanded clones.

V gene	D gene	clone size	J gene	CDR3 DNA	CDR3 protein
TRBV10-3	NA	few	TRBJ1-1	TGTGCCATCAGTGAGTCGGGACTTCAGGCTTTCTTT	CAISESGLQAFF
TRBV27	NA	few	TRBJ1-6	TGTGCCAGCAGTTTATCAACCACAATGGGATCACCCCTCCACTTT	CASSLSTTMGSPLHF
TRBV20-1	TRBD1	many	TRBJ1-6	TGCAGTGCTAGGGCGGAGCAGGGGGCGAATTCACCCCTCCACTTT	CSARAEQGANSPLHF
TRBV27	NA	many	TRBJ1-5	TGTGCCAGCAAGGGGGTAGGCCAGCCCCAGCATTTT	CASKGVGQPQHF
TRBV20-1	NA	NA	TRBJ2-1	TGCAGTGCGAGGTGGTACTACAATGAGCAGTTCTTC	CSARWYYNEQFF
TRBV20-1	NA	NA	TRBJ2-1	TGCAGTGCTAGATGTTTAACCGGAAAGAGCTCCTACAATGAGCAGTTCTTC	CSARCLTGKSSYNEQFF
TRBV5-6	NA	few	TRBJ2-1	TGTGCCAGCAGCTCCCACTTATACTCCTACAATGAGCAGTTCTTC	CASSSHLYSYNEQFF
TRBV20-1	NA	few	TRBJ2-3	TGCAGTGCTAGAGTAACGGGGGGCAGCGCAGATACGCAGTATTTT	CSARVTGGSADTQYF
TRBV27	TRBD2	few	TRBJ2-1	TGTGCCAGCAGTAGAGGGACTAGCGGGGCCCTAAGCTCCTACAATGAGCAGTTCTTC	CASSRGTSGALSSYNEQFF
TRBV9	NA	few	TRBJ2-3	TGTGCCAGCAGCGTAGAGGGGACCATGGGAGGAGATACGCAGTATTTT	CASSVEGTMGGDTQYF
TRBV4-3	NA	few	TRBJ1-1	TGCGCCAGCAGCCAAAGGGCTCAGGGGTTCACTGAAGCTTTCTTT	CASSQRAQGFTEAFF
TRBV4-3	NA	NA	TRBJ2-5	TGCGCCAGCAGCCGAGATTGGGAGACCCAGTACTTC	CASSRDWETQYF
TRBV20-1	NA	many	TRBJ2-7	TGCAGTGCTACGGCGGGCTCCGAGGGCTACGAGCAGTACTTC	CSATAGSEGYEQYF
TRBV28	NA	few	TRBJ2-7	TGTGCCAGCAGTTTAGAGGGGAAGCTTTACGAGCAGTACTTC	CASSLEGKLYEQYF
TRBV5-6	TRBD1	NA	TRBJ2-2	TGTGCCAGCAGCCCCGATCTGGACAGGGGGCGCGCCGGGGAGCTGTTTTTT	CASSPDLDRGRAGELFF